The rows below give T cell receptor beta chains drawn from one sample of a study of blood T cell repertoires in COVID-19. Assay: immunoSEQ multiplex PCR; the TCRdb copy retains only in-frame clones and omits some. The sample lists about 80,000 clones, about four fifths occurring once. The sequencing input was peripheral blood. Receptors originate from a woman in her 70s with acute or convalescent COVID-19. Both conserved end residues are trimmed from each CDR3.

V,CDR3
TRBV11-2,ASSPGTSGRTQETQY
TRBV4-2,ASSQDLITSGSYEQY
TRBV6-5,ASNSDRAYQPQH
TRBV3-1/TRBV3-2,ASSLGTSGRGNEQF
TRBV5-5,ASSLGGGGTGTNEQY
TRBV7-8,ASSRQGVETQY
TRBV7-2,ASSLDREQPQH
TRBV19,ASRKTGGVNYGYT
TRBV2,ASSDPGGGTGYT
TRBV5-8,ASSLEGLAGLYEQY
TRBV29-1,SVRNPNEQF
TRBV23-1,ASSQGGIRDQPQH
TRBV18,ASSPGPQETQY
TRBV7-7,ASSRTGMKDEKLF
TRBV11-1,ASSPGTGAYRYT
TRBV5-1,ASSSYRGGGELF
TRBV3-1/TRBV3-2,ASSRDWNDEQF
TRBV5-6,ASSLVQARNTEAF
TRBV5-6,ASSLDRSYEQY
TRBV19,ASRGLTGRENTGELF
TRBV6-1,ASTKGQGGTGELF
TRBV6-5,ASSLQGSSYNEQF